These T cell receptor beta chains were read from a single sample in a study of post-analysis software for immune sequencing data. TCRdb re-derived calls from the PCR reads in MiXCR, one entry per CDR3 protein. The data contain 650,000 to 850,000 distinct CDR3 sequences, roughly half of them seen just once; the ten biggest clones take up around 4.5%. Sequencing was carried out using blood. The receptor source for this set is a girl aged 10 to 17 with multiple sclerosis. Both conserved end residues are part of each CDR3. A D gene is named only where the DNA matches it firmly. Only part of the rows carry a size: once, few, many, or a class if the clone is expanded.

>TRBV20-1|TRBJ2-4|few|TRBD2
TGCAGTGCTGGACTCCGAGGGACTAGCGGGGTGGCGTCCAAAAACATTCAGTACTTC
CSAGLRGTSGVASKNIQYF
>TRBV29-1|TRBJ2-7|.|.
TGCAGCGTTGGTTTCGGGAGCTCGTACGAGCAGTACTTC
CSVGFGSSYEQYF
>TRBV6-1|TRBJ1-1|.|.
TGTGCCAGCAGTGAAAGGGCAGGGAGGGGAGCTTTCTTT
CASSERAGRGAFF
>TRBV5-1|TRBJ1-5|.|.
TGCGCCAGCAGCTTGGAATCGGGAGATCAGCCCCAGCATTTT
CASSLESGDQPQHF
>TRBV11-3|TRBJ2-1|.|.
TGTGCCAGCAGACGAGGACCTACGGAGGATGAGCAGTTCTTC
CASRRGPTEDEQFF
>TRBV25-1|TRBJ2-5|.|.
TGTGCCAGCAGTTCTAGCACCGAGACCCAGTACTTC
CASSSSTETQYF
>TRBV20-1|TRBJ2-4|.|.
TGCAGTGCTAGAGAGCGAACGGGGAGGAACATTCAGTACTTC
CSARERTGRNIQYF
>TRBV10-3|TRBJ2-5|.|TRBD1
TGTGCCATCAAAGGGACAGGGGAAGAGACCCAGTACTTC
CAIKGTGEETQYF
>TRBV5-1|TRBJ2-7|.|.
TGCGCCAGCAGCTTGGAAGGCAGGGCCTCTCTAGGGGAGCAGTACTTC
CASSLEGRASLGEQYF
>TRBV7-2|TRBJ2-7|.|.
TGTGCCAGCAGCTTAGTAGCGGACTTCTCCTACGAGCAGTACTTC
CASSLVADFSYEQYF
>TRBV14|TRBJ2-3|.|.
TGTGCCAGCAGCTTTCGACAGATCGGGGGCACAGATACGCAGTATTTT
CASSFRQIGGTDTQYF
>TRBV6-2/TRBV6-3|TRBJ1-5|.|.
TGTGCCAGCAGGCAGGCAACCCTCAATCAGCCCCAGCATTTT
CASRQATLNQPQHF
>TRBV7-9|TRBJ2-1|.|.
TGTGCCAGCAGCTTAGGTTCGCGGCTAGGGGCGGCAAGTGAGCAGTTCTTC
CASSLGSRLGAASEQFF
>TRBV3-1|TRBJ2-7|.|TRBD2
TGTGCCAGCAGCCAAAGGCCCCCTAGCGGGAGGGCCTACGAGCAGTACTTC
CASSQRPPSGRAYEQYF
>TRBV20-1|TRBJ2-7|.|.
TGCAGTGCTAGAGATTCAGCCGGGACCTACGAGCAGTACTTC
CSARDSAGTYEQYF
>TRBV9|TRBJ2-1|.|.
TGTGCCAGCAGCGTAGGGGGGGTCGGATTTGAGCAGTTCTTC
CASSVGGVGFEQFF
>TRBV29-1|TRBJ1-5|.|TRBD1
TGCAGCGTTGGACAGGGAGGAGATCAGCCCCAGCATTTT
CSVGQGGDQPQHF
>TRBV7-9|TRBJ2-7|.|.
TGTGCCAGCAGCTTAGAGTCTGTCGAGCAGTACTTC
CASSLESVEQYF
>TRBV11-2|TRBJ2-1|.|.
TGTGCCAGCAGCTTTGAGGGGTCCTACAATGAGCAGTTCTTC
CASSFEGSYNEQFF
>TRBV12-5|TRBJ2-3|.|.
TGTGCTAGTGGTTCCGTCCTTCGCGGGCAGTATTTT
CASGSVLRGQYF
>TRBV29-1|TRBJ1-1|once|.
TGCAACGTTATAGGGCGATCGACAGATCGCGCTACTGAAGCTTTCTTT
CNVIGRSTDRATEAFF
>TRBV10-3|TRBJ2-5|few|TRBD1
TGTGCCATCAGCGGGACAGGCTCCCCAGAGACCCAGTACTTC
CAISGTGSPETQYF
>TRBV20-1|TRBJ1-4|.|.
TGCAGTGCTGGGAAAGTCGCAACTAATGAAAAACTGTTTTTT
CSAGKVATNEKLFF